These 23 T cell receptor beta chains came from one sample sequenced in a study of Ad26.COV2.S vaccination and SARS-CoV-2 variants. Clones were read by immunoSEQ multiplex PCR, and TCRdb kept only the in-frame ones, dropping some. The sample has 380,000 or so clones, about 88% seen once. The treatment is: over 15 received Ad26.COV2.S at low or high dose, single or two shots; about 5 received placebo; per-sample allocation not given. Specimens were obtained on day 63 following the first vaccine or placebo injection. The material was peripheral blood, obtained in a trial of Ad26.COV2.S vaccine versus placebo. All receptors come from a person aged 18-65 years who received the Ad26.COV2.S COVID-19 vaccine or a placebo.

The chain uses TRBV6-1 and TRBJ2-3; 13 bases line up with TRBD2. Trimming at V came to 4 bases and at J to 2 bases, leaving 3 bases not matched to a gene. The V gene's germline CDR1 is MNHNS and CDR2 SASEGT. The CDR3 sequence is 16 residues long. CDR3 loop: CASSGGTSGVTDTQYF. The CDR3 coding sequence is TGTGCCAGCAGTGGGGGGACTAGCGGGGTCACAGATACGCAGTATTTT.

CDR3 amino acids: CASSLLNPGGEAFF. CDR3 DNA: TGTGCCAGCAGCTTACTAAACCCTGGGGGTGAAGCTTTCTTT. The rearrangement uses TRBV13 and TRBJ1-1; a possible D gene is TRBD1 (5 bases). CDR3 size: 14 residues. Germline V lookup: CDR1 PRHDT, CDR2 FYEKMQ (reference sequence). V gave up 2 bases and J gave up 7 bases, with 14 bases separating them.

This clone turned up a few times. The chain is built from TRBV18 and TRBJ1-6, with D hard to call. The CDR3 spans 15 residues. Germline V CDR1 and CDR2: KGHSH, LQKENI. The V end lost 1 base, the J end lost 8 bases, and 12 bases lay between the germline ends. DNA for the CDR3: TGTGCCAGCTCACCACGGGGTTTCGACGATTCACCCCTCCACTTT. Its translation is CASSPRGFDDSPLHF. The variable domain in full, with the rest retrieved from reference TRBV18 and TRBJ1-6, is NAGVMQNPRHLVRRRGQEARLRCSPMKGHSHVYWYRQLPEEGLKFMVYLQKENIIDESGMPKERFSAEFPKEGPSILRIQQVVRGDSAAYFCASSPRGFDDSPLHFGNGTRLTVT.

The rearrangement uses TRBV18 and TRBJ2-5; 14 nucleotides match TRBD2. The junction had 6 bases not matched to a gene; V was cut back by 1 base and J by 2 bases. CDR1 and CDR2 (germline): KGHSH, LQKENI. CDR3 length: 18 residues. CDR3 loop: CASSPRTSGGYRQETQYF. CDR3 bases: TGTGCCAGCTCACCACGGACTAGCGGGGGGTACCGTCAAGAGACCCAGTACTTC.

The chain combines TRBV4-3 with TRBJ2-3; 8 nucleotides line up with TRBD2. Germline V gene sequence: CDR1 LGHNA, CDR2 YSLEER. The V gene end was trimmed by 0 bases and the J gene end by 3 bases; junction bases not matched to a gene: 8. CDR3 length equals 17 residues. In nucleotides, the CDR3 is TGCGCCAGCAGCCAAGATGCTAGCGGGCTGGGGACAGATACGCAGTATTTT. The encoded protein is CASSQDASGLGTDTQYF.

The CDR3 reads CASSSGQGSGELFF. The CDR3 coding sequence is TGCGCCAGCAGCTCAGGACAGGGATCCGGGGAGCTGTTTTTT. The rearrangement joins TRBV5-1 to TRBJ2-2; TRBD1 matches 8 bases. This CDR3 is 14 amino acids long. Per the germline V gene, CDR1 is SGHRS and CDR2 is YFSETQ. J was trimmed by 6 bases and V by 3 bases; bases with no gene match: 4.

V is TRBV27 and J is TRBJ2-1; the D is unclear. V lost 5 bases and J lost 9, with 17 bases in between. CDR3 length: 14 amino acids. Germline CDR1 reads MNHEY; CDR2 reads SMNVEV (reference sequence). CDR3: CASSPQLQRAEQFF. DNA for the CDR3: TGTGCCAGCAGTCCTCAATTGCAGCGCGCTGAGCAGTTCTTC.

The V call is TRBV19, the J call TRBJ2-1, with TRBD2 matching over 9 bases. This CDR3 region has 15 residues. Looked up from germline, CDR1 is LNHDA and CDR2 is SQIVND (reference sequence). Trimming took 6 bases from V and 10 from J; bases not matched to a gene: 13. The CDR3 sequence: CASRPGTSQGREQFF. CDR3 coding DNA: TGTGCCAGTAGGCCCGGGACTAGCCAAGGTCGGGAGCAGTTCTTC.

The chain couples TRBV4-3 to TRBJ2-4; TRBD2 matches at 7 bases. The ends lost 1 base at V and 7 bases at J; junction bases unmatched: 16. Germline lookup yields CDR1 LGHNA and CDR2 YSLEER. This CDR3 has 18 amino acids. CDR3 in amino acids: CASSQVRTRGGLWNIQYF. CDR3 nucleotide sequence: TGCGCCAGCAGCCAAGTACGTACCCGGGGAGGGTTGTGGAACATTCAGTACTTC.

Comment on this clone: Other DNA sequences within the sample encode an identical CDR3. V usage is TRBV11-2 and J usage is TRBJ2-7, with TRBD1 identical over 10 bases. The V gene's germline CDR1 is SGHAT and CDR2 FQNNGV. The trim removed 4 bases at V and 3 bases at J, leaving 3 bases unmatched. This CDR3 comprises 14 residues. CDR3 protein: CASSSGTGDYEQYF. In DNA form, the CDR3 reads TGTGCCAGCAGCTCCGGGACAGGGGACTACGAGCAGTACTTC.

The chain combines TRBV28 with TRBJ2-7; weak D call: TRBD1 (6 bases). CDR1 and CDR2 from the germline V gene are MDHEN and SYDVKM. V was cut by 4 bases and J by 5 bases, with 9 bases left in between. The CDR3 is 12 amino acids. CDR3 sequence: CASSSQGHEQYF. The CDR3 DNA follows: TGTGCCAGCAGTTCACAGGGCCACGAGCAGTACTTC.

This clone appeared once. This chain joins TRBV4-1 and TRBJ1-1; weak D call: TRBD1 (6 bases). The germline CDR1 and CDR2 sequences are MGHRA and YSYEKL. Trimming pared 2 bases from V and 8 bases from J, leaving 9 bases between. CDR3 size: 12 residues. CDR3 nucleotide sequence: TGCGCCAGCAGCCAACTAGGGACAGAAGCTTTCTTT. It specifies CASSQLGTEAFF.

This chain links TRBV7-3 with TRBJ2-2; D is possibly TRBD1 (6 bases). The V and J ends lost 10 bases and 2 bases respectively, with 14 bases between them. The germline gives CDR1 SGHTA, CDR2 FQGTGA. The CDR3 runs 14 residues. CDR3: CATTQGTNTGELFF. CDR3 nucleotides: TGTGCCACCACACAGGGTACAAACACCGGGGAGCTGTTTTTT.

V gene TRBV4-3 combines with J gene TRBJ2-1, with TRBD1 as a possible D gene (6 bases). The CDR3 covers 17 residues. Germline V gene data show CDR1 as LGHNA and CDR2 as YSLEER. V lost 1 base and J lost 6, with 19 bases in between. The CDR3 DNA reads TGCGCCAGCAGCCAAGTTACAGGGACCTCCTCAGGCAATGAGCAGTTCTTC. As protein: CASSQVTGTSSGNEQFF.

The chain joins TRBV7-2 to TRBJ1-5; 7 positions match TRBD1. Germline CDR1 is SGHTA and CDR2 is FQGNSA. Trimming cost V 4 bases and J 7 bases; bases outside gene matches: 4. The CDR3 covers 13 residues. The CDR3 spells CASSSRQGQPQHF. In nucleotides, the CDR3 is TGTGCCAGCAGCTCAAGACAGGGACAGCCCCAGCATTTT.

In its sample, this clone was seen once. The chain has TRBV4-1 and TRBJ2-6; D gene unclear. The CDR3 spans 15 residues. Germline V gives CDR1 MGHRA, CDR2 YSYEKL. The germline V and J ends were trimmed by 0 bases and 2 bases, with 5 bases remaining between them. The DNA of the CDR3 is TGCGCCAGCAGCCAAGAGGCGACTGGGGCCAACGTCCTGACTTTC. Its translation: CASSQEATGANVLTF.

The chain uses TRBV28 and TRBJ1-4, with 7 positions matching TRBD1. The CDR3 extends over 15 amino acids. Germline V lookup: CDR1 MDHEN, CDR2 SYDVKM. The ends lost 7 bases at V and 5 bases at J; junction bases unmatched: 10. CDR3 in DNA: TGTGCCAGCAAATCTCCCGGGACAGTAAATGAAAAACTGTTTTTT. Residues: CASKSPGTVNEKLFF.

The chain carries TRBV7-9 and TRBJ1-5; D possibly corresponds to TRBD1 (6 bases). This CDR3 comprises 16 residues. Trimming stripped 1 base from V and 3 bases from J, with 13 bases between. Germline CDR1 and CDR2: SEHNR and FQNEAQ (reference sequence). In DNA form, the CDR3 reads TGTGCCAGCAGCTTAGATGGAGGGGGGATCAATCAGCCCCAGCATTTT. Translated: CASSLDGGGINQPQHF.

The V and J genes are TRBV7-3 and TRBJ2-1; 7 nucleotides align to TRBD1. The CDR3 totals 17 residues. Germline CDR1 is SGHTA and CDR2 is FQGTGA. With 1 base clipped from V and 0 bases from J, the junction kept 6 bases outside the gene matches. Here the CDR3 DNA reads TGTGCCAGCAGCTTAAGGGGACAGATAAGCTCCTACAATGAGCAGTTCTTC. Protein: CASSLRGQISSYNEQFF.

The chain uses TRBV3-1 (or the pseudogene TRBV3-2) and TRBJ1-4; possibly TRBD1 for D (5 bases). V was trimmed by 1 base and J by 12 bases, leaving 12 bases between them. This CDR3 is 13 amino acids long. Per the germline V gene, CDR1 is LGHDT and CDR2 is YNNKEL (reference sequence). CDR3 DNA sequence: TGTGCCAGCAGCCAAGGGGGGGGAAGCGAACTGTTTTTT. This encodes CASSQGGGSELFF.

The rearrangement links TRBV7-8 to TRBJ2-5; a possible D gene is TRBD1 (6 bases). The CDR3 sequence is 15 residues long. Germline lookup yields CDR1 SGHVS and CDR2 FQNEAQ. V was cut by 5 bases and J by 5 bases, with 18 bases left in between. CDR3 protein: CASSPRQSTGETQYF. CDR3 sequence (DNA): TGTGCCAGCAGCCCCCGACAGAGCACAGGGGAGACCCAGTACTTC.

This chain joins TRBV6-2 or TRBV6-3 and TRBJ1-1; D is ambiguous. CDR1 is MNHEY, CDR2 SVGEGT, per germline. The CDR3 is 13 residues long. Between the trimmed V and J ends, which lost 6 bases and 1 base, there was a span of 9 bases. This CDR3 is CASSHKENTEAFF. The CDR3 DNA reads as TGTGCCAGCAGCCACAAGGAGAACACTGAAGCTTTCTTT.

The rearrangement joins TRBV27 to TRBJ2-7; TRBD1 aligns across 9 bases. CDR3 size: 16 residues. The germline V gene has CDR1 MNHEY and CDR2 SMNVEV (reference sequence). Trimming cost V 5 bases and J 6 bases; bases outside gene matches: 14. The CDR3 protein is CASSVRHRGQRSEQYF. The CDR3 DNA reads TGTGCCAGCAGTGTCCGACACAGGGGGCAGCGAAGCGAGCAGTACTTC.